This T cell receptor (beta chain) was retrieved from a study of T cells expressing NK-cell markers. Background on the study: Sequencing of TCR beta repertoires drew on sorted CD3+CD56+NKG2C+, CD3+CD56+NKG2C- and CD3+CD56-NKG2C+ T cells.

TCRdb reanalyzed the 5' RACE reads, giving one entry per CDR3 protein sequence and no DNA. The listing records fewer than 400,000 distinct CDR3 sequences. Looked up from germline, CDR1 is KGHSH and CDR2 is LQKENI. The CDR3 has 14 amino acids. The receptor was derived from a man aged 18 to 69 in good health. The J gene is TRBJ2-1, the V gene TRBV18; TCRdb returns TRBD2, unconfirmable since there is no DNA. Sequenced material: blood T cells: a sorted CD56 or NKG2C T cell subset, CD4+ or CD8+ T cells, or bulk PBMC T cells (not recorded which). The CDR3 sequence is CASSPTTSDDEQFF.